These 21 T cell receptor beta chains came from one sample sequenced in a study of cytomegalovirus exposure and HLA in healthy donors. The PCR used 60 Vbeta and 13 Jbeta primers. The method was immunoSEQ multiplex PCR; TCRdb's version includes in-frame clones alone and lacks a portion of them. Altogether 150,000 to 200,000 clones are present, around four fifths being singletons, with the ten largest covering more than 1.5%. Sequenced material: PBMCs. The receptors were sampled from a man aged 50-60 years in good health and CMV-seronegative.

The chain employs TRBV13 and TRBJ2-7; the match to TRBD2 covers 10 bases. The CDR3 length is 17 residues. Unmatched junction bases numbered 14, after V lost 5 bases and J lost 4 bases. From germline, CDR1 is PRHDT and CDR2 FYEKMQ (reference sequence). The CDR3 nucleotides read TGTGCCAGCAGCGGACGACATAGCGGGGGGCCTATGTACGAGCAGTACTTC. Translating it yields CASSGRHSGGPMYEQYF.

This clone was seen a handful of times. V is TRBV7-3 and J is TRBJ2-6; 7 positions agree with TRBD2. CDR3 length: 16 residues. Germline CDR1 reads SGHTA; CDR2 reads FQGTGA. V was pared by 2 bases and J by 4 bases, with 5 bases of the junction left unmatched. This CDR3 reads CASSLWGGSGANVLTF. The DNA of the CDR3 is TGTGCCAGCAGCTTATGGGGGGGGTCCGGGGCCAACGTCCTGACTTTC. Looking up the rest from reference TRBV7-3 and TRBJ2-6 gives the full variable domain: GAGVSQTPSNKVTEKGKYVELRCDPISGHTALYWYRQSLGQGPEFLIYFQGTGAADDSGLPNDRFFAVRPEGSVSTLKIQRTERGDSAVYLCASSLWGGSGANVLTFGAGSRLTVL.

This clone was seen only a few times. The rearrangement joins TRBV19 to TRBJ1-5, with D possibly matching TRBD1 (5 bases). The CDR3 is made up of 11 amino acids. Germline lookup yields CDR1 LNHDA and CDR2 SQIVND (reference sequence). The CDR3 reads CATGRGQPQHF. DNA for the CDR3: TGTGCTACCGGGAGGGGCCAGCCCCAGCATTTT. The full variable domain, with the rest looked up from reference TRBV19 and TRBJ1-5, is DGGITQSPKYLFRKEGQNVTLSCEQNLNHDAMYWYRQDPGQGLRLIYYSQIVNDFQKGDIAEGYSVSREKKESFPLTVTSAQKNPTAFYLCATGRGQPQHFGDGTRLSIL.

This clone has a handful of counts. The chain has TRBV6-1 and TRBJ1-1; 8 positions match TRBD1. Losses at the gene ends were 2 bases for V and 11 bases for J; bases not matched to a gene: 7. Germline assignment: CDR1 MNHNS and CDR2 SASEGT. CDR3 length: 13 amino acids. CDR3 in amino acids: CASSERQGRDAFF. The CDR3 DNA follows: TGTGCCAGCAGTGAAAGACAGGGGCGGGATGCTTTCTTT.

In DNA form, the CDR3 reads TGCGCCAGCAGTCGCGCGGGGGCGCACACTGAAGCTTTCTTT. Its translation is CASSRAGAHTEAFF. The genes are TRBV4-3 and TRBJ1-1, with D maybe TRBD1 (6 bases). The CDR3 is made up of 14 amino acids. Trimming took 6 bases from V and 3 from J, leaving 14 bases between them. Germline CDR1 and CDR2: LGHNA and YSLEER.

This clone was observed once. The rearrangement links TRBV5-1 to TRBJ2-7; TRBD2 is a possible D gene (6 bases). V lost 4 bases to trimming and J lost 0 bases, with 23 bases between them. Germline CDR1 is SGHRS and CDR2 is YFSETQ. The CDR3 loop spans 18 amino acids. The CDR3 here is CASSPGGLGHQSSYEQYF. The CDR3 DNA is TGCGCCAGCAGCCCCGGGGGTTTAGGGCACCAGAGCTCCTACGAGCAGTACTTC.

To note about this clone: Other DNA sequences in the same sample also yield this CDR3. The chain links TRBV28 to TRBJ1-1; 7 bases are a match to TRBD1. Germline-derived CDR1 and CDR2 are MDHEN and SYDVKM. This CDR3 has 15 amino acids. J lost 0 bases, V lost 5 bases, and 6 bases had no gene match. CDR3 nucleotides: TGTGCCAGCAGTCCACCTACAGGGGTGAACACTGAAGCTTTCTTT. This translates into CASSPPTGVNTEAFF. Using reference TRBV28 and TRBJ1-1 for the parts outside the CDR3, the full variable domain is DVKVTQSSRYLVKRTGEKVFLECVQDMDHENMFWYRQDPGLGLRLIYFSYDVKMKEKGDIPEGYSVSREKKERFSLILESASTNQTSMYLCASSPPTGVNTEAFFGQGTRLTVV.

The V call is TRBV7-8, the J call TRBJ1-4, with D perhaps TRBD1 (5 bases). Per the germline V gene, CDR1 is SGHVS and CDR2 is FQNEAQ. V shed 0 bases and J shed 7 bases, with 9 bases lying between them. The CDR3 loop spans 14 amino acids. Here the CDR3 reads CASSLAAGIEKLFF. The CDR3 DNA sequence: TGTGCCAGCAGCTTAGCGGCAGGGATTGAAAAACTGTTTTTT.

For the CDR3, the DNA is TGTGCCAGCAGCCCGACAGGACTAGCGGGAGTGTACGAGCAGTACTTC. Translated, it gives CASSPTGLAGVYEQYF. This rearrangement joins TRBV7-2 to TRBJ2-7; TRBD2 matches at 13 bases. CDR3 length: 16 residues. With V trimmed by 5 bases and J by 4 bases, 8 bases remained unmatched. Per germline, CDR1 SGHTA and CDR2 FQGNSA.

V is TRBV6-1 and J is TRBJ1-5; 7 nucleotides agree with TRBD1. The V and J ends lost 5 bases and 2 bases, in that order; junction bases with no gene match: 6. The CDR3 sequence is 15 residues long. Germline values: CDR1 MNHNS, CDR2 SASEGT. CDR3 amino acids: CASSFGTDGNQPQHF. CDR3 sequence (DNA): TGTGCCAGCAGTTTCGGGACAGACGGCAATCAGCCCCAGCATTTT.

The CDR3 DNA reads TGTGCCAGCTCACCACCGGCGGGAGACGGTGAGCAGTTCTTC. The encoded protein is CASSPPAGDGEQFF. V gene TRBV18 combines with J gene TRBJ2-1; TRBD2 aligns across 7 bases. This CDR3 spans 14 amino acids. The germline gives CDR1 KGHSH, CDR2 LQKENI. With 0 bases clipped from V and 9 bases from J, the junction kept 5 bases outside the gene matches. Variable domain in full (rest from reference TRBV18 and TRBJ2-1): NAGVMQNPRHLVRRRGQEARLRCSPMKGHSHVYWYRQLPEEGLKFMVYLQKENIIDESGMPKERFSAEFPKEGPSILRIQQVVRGDSAAYFCASSPPAGDGEQFFGPGTRLTVL.

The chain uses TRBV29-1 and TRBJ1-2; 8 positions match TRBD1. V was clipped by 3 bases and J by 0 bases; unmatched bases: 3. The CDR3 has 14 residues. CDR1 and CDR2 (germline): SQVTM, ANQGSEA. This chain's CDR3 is CSVEQGAANYGYTF. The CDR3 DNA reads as TGCAGCGTTGAGCAGGGGGCGGCTAACTATGGCTACACCTTC.

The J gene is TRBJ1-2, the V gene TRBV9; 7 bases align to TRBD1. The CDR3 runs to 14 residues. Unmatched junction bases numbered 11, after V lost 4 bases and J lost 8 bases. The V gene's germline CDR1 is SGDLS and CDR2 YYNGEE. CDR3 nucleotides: TGTGCCAGCAGCCAGAGTACAGGGGCGGGCGGCTACACCTTC. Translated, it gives CASSQSTGAGGYTF.

The CDR3 loop reads CASSVAFGTSGVETQYF. CDR3 sequence (DNA): TGTGCCAGCAGCGTAGCTTTCGGGACTAGCGGGGTCGAGACCCAGTACTTC. V gene TRBV9 combines with J gene TRBJ2-5; 13 bases line up with TRBD2. Per the germline V gene, CDR1 is SGDLS and CDR2 is YYNGEE. With 0 bases clipped from V and 5 bases from J, the junction kept 7 bases outside the gene matches. There are 17 residues in the CDR3.

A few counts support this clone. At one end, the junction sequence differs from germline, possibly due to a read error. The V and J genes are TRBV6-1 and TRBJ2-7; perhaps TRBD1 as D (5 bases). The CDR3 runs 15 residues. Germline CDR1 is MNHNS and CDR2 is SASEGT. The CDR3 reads CASSEGTGRLYDQYF. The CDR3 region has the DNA TGTGCCAGCAGTGAGGGTACAGGCCGTCTCTACGACCAGTACTTC.

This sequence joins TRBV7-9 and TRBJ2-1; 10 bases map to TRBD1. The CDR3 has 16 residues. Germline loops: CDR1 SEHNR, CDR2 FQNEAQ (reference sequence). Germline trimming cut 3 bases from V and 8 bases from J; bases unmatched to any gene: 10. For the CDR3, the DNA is TGTGCCAGCAGCTTCTGGATCGGGACAGGGGACCATGAGCAGTTCTTC. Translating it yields CASSFWIGTGDHEQFF.

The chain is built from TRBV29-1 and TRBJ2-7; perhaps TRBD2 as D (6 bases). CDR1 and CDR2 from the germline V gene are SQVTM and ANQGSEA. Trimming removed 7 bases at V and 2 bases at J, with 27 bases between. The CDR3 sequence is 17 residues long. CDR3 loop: CSGEAEGRRTATYEQYF. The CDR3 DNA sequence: TGCAGCGGGGAGGCGGAAGGGCGTAGAACAGCCACCTACGAGCAGTACTTC.

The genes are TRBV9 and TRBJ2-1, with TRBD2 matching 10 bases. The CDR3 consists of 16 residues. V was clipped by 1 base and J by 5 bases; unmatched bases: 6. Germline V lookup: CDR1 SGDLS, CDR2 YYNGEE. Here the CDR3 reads CASSVFGLAENNEQFF. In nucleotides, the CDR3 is TGTGCCAGCAGCGTATTCGGACTAGCGGAGAACAATGAGCAGTTCTTC.

The CDR3 DNA sequence: TGTGCCAGCAGTGAACTCTCTAGCGGGGCGGGGGGGACGCAGTATTTT. Protein product: CASSELSSGAGGTQYF. V gene TRBV2 combines with J gene TRBJ2-3; the match to TRBD2 covers 9 bases. Trimming took 2 bases from V and 9 from J; bases not matched to a gene: 12. The CDR3 has 16 residues. Germline V CDR1 and CDR2: SNHLY, FYNNEI.

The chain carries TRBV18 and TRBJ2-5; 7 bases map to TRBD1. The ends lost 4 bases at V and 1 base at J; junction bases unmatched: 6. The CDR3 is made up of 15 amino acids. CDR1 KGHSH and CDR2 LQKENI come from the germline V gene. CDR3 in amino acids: CASSQTGTVQETQYF. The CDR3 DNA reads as TGTGCCAGCTCACAAACCGGGACAGTCCAAGAGACCCAGTACTTC.

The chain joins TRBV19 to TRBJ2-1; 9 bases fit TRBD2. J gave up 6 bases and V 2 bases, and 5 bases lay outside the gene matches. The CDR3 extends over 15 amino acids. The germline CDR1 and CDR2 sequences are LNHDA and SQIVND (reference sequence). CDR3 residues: CASSISGLAFNEQFF. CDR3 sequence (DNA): TGTGCCAGTAGTATATCGGGACTAGCTTTCAATGAGCAGTTCTTC. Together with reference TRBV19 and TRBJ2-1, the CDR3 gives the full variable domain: DGGITQSPKYLFRKEGQNVTLSCEQNLNHDAMYWYRQDPGQGLRLIYYSQIVNDFQKGDIAEGYSVSREKKESFPLTVTSAQKNPTAFYLCASSISGLAFNEQFFGPGTRLTVL.